The 27 T cell receptor beta chains reported below all come from one sample, sequenced in a study of blood T cell repertoires in COVID-19. The protocol was immunoSEQ multiplex PCR, while the TCRdb copy is restricted to in-frame clones and leaves out a portion. Of some 60,000 clones listed, approximately 77% are singletons. Sample: peripheral blood. These receptors came from a human donor in a cohort sampled during active COVID-19.

This clone was counted many times. The genes are TRBV19 and TRBJ2-2; 9 bases agree with TRBD1. The CDR3 is 20 amino acids. Germline loops: CDR1 LNHDA, CDR2 SQIVND (reference sequence). V trimming: 2 bases; J trimming: 2 bases; junction bases outside the gene matches: 15. In nucleotides, the CDR3 is TGTGCCAGTAGTATACCCCCTTTCGTGACAGGGGGATCCAACACCGGGGAGCTGTTTTTT. As protein: CASSIPPFVTGGSNTGELFF.

The J gene is TRBJ1-4, the V gene TRBV28; TRBD1 aligns across 9 bases. There are 17 residues in the CDR3. The junction had 9 bases not matched to a gene; V was cut back by 3 bases and J by 4 bases. CDR1 is MDHEN and CDR2 is SYDVKM in the germline V gene. The chain's CDR3 is CASSFEQGAQVNEKLFF. Written as DNA, the CDR3 is TGTGCCAGCAGTTTTGAACAGGGGGCGCAGGTTAATGAAAAACTGTTTTTT.

The chain combines TRBV5-6 with TRBJ1-6, with TRBD1 matching 9 bases. This CDR3 spans 15 amino acids. CDR1 is SGHDT and CDR2 is YYEEEE in the germline V gene. V lost 6 bases, J lost 9 bases, and 10 bases stayed unmatched. CDR3 in amino acids: CASTEGQGESSPLHF. The CDR3 DNA reads TGTGCCAGCACCGAGGGACAGGGCGAAAGTTCACCCCTCCACTTT.

This chain connects TRBV5-1 to TRBJ2-1; 7 positions match TRBD1. Germline V gene sequence: CDR1 SGHRS, CDR2 YFSETQ. The trim removed 7 bases at V and 4 bases at J, leaving 8 bases unmatched. The CDR3 consists of 14 residues. Here the CDR3 DNA reads TGCGCCAGCGGCCCAGGGACAGAATACAATGAGCAGTTCTTC. As protein: CASGPGTEYNEQFF. Variable domain in full (rest from reference TRBV5-1 and TRBJ2-1): KAGVTQTPRYLIKTRGQQVTLSCSPISGHRSVSWYQQTPGQGLQFLFEYFSETQRNKGNFPGRFSGRQFSNSRSEMNVSTLELGDSALYLCASGPGTEYNEQFFGPGTRLTVL.

The chain has TRBV13 and TRBJ1-6; weak D call: TRBD1 (5 bases). Trimming took 2 bases from V and 12 from J, leaving 8 bases between them. Germline V gene sequence: CDR1 PRHDT, CDR2 FYEKMQ (reference sequence). The CDR3 covers 12 residues. This CDR3 reads CASSLLQGPLHF. CDR3 DNA: TGTGCCAGCAGCTTACTTCAGGGACCCCTCCACTTT.

This clone has more than one count but fewer than ten. The rearrangement uses TRBV7-2 and TRBJ2-1; tentative D call: TRBD1 (6 bases). Germline V gives CDR1 SGHTA, CDR2 FQGNSA. This CDR3 has 15 residues. Deletions cut 0 bases from V and 7 bases from J, with 13 bases between. The CDR3 is CASSLAGHPMNEQFF. The CDR3 DNA is TGTGCCAGCAGCTTAGCGGGACACCCGATGAATGAGCAGTTCTTC.

The gene calls are TRBV19 and TRBJ1-1; tentatively, D is TRBD1 (6 bases). Per the germline V gene, CDR1 is LNHDA and CDR2 is SQIVND (reference sequence). V was clipped by 5 bases and J by 5 bases, with 18 bases between them. The CDR3 length is 15 residues. The CDR3 sequence: CASSRSSDRLTEAFF. In nucleotides, the CDR3 is TGTGCCAGTAGTCGGTCATCCGACAGGCTAACTGAAGCTTTCTTT.

The CDR3 reads CASSVGRKNTEAFF. CDR3 DNA: TGTGCCAGCAGCGTGGGCAGAAAGAACACTGAAGCTTTCTTT. The V gene is TRBV9, the J gene TRBJ1-1; D remains ambiguous. The length of the CDR3 is 14 residues. Trimming took off 2 bases at V and 1 base at J, with 9 bases between the two ends. Per the germline V gene, CDR1 is SGDLS and CDR2 is YYNGEE.

This chain joins TRBV9 and TRBJ2-3; TRBD2 matches 8 bases. With 0 bases clipped from V and 2 bases from J, the junction kept 5 bases outside the gene matches. Germline values: CDR1 SGDLS, CDR2 YYNGEE. The CDR3 contains 16 residues. The DNA for the CDR3 is TGTGCCAGCAGCGTAGCGGCGGGGGGCCCCACAGATACGCAGTATTTT. This gives the protein CASSVAAGGPTDTQYF.

This chain joins TRBV7-3 and TRBJ2-1; 9 nucleotides line up with TRBD2. Germline values: CDR1 SGHTA, CDR2 FQGTGA. Germline trimming cut 2 bases from V and 9 bases from J; bases unmatched to any gene: 8. This CDR3 region has 15 residues. CDR3 residues: CASSLWASGNGEQFF. The CDR3 region has the DNA TGTGCCAGCAGCTTATGGGCTAGCGGGAACGGTGAGCAGTTCTTC.

This rearrangement joins TRBV27 to TRBJ1-6, with 8 bases that match TRBD1. J was trimmed by 14 bases and V by 5 bases; bases with no gene match: 20. CDR1 and CDR2 from the germline V gene are MNHEY and SMNVEV (reference sequence). This CDR3 is built from 17 residues. The CDR3 region has the DNA TGTGCCAGCAGTCCGTGGACAGGGTTAGCCAGGGGTTCTGCCCTCCACTTT. Translation: CASSPWTGLARGSALHF.

This chain connects TRBV28 to TRBJ2-7, with a weak D call TRBD1 (6 bases). Germline V gene data show CDR1 as MDHEN and CDR2 as SYDVKM. V shed 5 bases and J shed 2 bases, with 13 bases lying between them. This CDR3 region has 14 residues. The CDR3 region is CASSLRDTTYEQYF. The CDR3 DNA reads as TGTGCCAGCAGTCTCCGGGACACGACCTACGAGCAGTACTTC.

This sequence joins TRBV11-2 and TRBJ2-2; the D gene is possibly TRBD2 (6 bases). The CDR3 sequence is 13 residues long. Trimming removed 4 bases at V and 6 bases at J, with 9 bases between. The germline gives CDR1 SGHAT, CDR2 FQNNGV. CDR3 amino acids: CASSYGGAGELFF. In DNA form, the CDR3 reads TGTGCCAGCAGCTACGGGGGAGCCGGGGAGCTGTTTTTT.

The CDR3 region is CASSQGAGRGAFF. CDR3 bases: TGTGCCAGCAGCCAAGGGGCGGGTCGGGGGGCTTTCTTT. The genes are TRBV3-1 (or the pseudogene TRBV3-2) and TRBJ1-1; D perhaps matches TRBD1 (5 bases). Trimming stripped 1 base from V and 11 bases from J, with 14 bases between. The CDR3 sequence is 13 residues long. CDR1 and CDR2 (germline): LGHDT, YNNKEL (reference sequence).

This chain connects TRBV19 to TRBJ1-1; D is perhaps TRBD1 (5 bases). CDR1 LNHDA and CDR2 SQIVND come from the germline V gene (reference sequence). V was trimmed by 7 bases and J by 5 bases, leaving 20 bases between them. CDR3 length: 15 residues. This chain's CDR3 is CASTKGPRGWTEAFF. In DNA, the CDR3 is TGTGCCAGTACCAAAGGTCCCCGGGGGTGGACTGAAGCTTTCTTT.

This rearrangement joins TRBV24-1 to TRBJ2-1; 14 bases align to TRBD2. Germline V gives CDR1 KGHDR, CDR2 SFDVKD. After removal of 7 bases from V and 9 bases from J, the junction contained 4 bases not matched to a gene. The CDR3 length is 14 residues. The CDR3 region has the DNA TGTGCCACCAGCGGGACTAGCGGGGGTAGTGAGCAGTTCTTC. Its protein is CATSGTSGGSEQFF.

This chain joins TRBV19 and TRBJ2-1, with 8 bases matching TRBD2. Germline CDR1 and CDR2: LNHDA and SQIVND (reference sequence). J was trimmed by 5 bases and V by 6 bases; bases with no gene match: 3. The CDR3 contains 13 residues. Here the CDR3 reads CASRREANNEQFF. In nucleotides, the CDR3 is TGTGCCAGTAGGCGGGAGGCAAACAATGAGCAGTTCTTC.

The J gene is TRBJ2-1, the V gene TRBV7-8; D is possibly TRBD2 (6 bases). The CDR3 runs 15 residues. Germline CDR1 SGHVS, CDR2 FQNEAQ. V lost 6 bases to trimming and J lost 9 bases, with 21 bases between them. The CDR3 loop reads CASRGWGETSGEQFF. DNA of the CDR3: TGTGCCAGCAGGGGGTGGGGGGAAACCTCCGGTGAGCAGTTCTTC.

The gene calls are TRBV5-1 and TRBJ2-1, with TRBD2 matching over 9 bases. V lost 4 bases, J lost 4 bases, and 21 bases stayed unmatched. The CDR3 totals 20 residues. The germline gives CDR1 SGHRS, CDR2 YFSETQ. CDR3 region: CASSLRAGTSRPRVYNEQFF. CDR3 DNA sequence: TGCGCCAGCAGCCTAAGGGCGGGGACTAGCCGTCCGAGGGTTTACAATGAGCAGTTCTTC. Full variable domain (missing parts from reference TRBV5-1 and TRBJ2-1): KAGVTQTPRYLIKTRGQQVTLSCSPISGHRSVSWYQQTPGQGLQFLFEYFSETQRNKGNFPGRFSGRQFSNSRSEMNVSTLELGDSALYLCASSLRAGTSRPRVYNEQFFGPGTRLTVL.

This clone was counted between two and nine times. V and J are TRBV9 and TRBJ2-7, with TRBD2 as a possible D gene (6 bases). Germline V lookup: CDR1 SGDLS, CDR2 YYNGEE. CDR3 length: 14 residues. The germline V and J ends were trimmed by 4 bases and 2 bases, with 13 bases remaining between them. The CDR3, as DNA: TGTGCCAGCAGCTTTGTAGCGGAACCCTACGAGCAGTACTTC. Protein product: CASSFVAEPYEQYF.

The chain uses TRBV28 and TRBJ1-2; TRBD1 aligns across 8 bases. The length of the CDR3 is 15 residues. From germline, CDR1 is MDHEN and CDR2 SYDVKM. Trimming at V came to 5 bases and at J to 5 bases, leaving 10 bases not matched to a gene. CDR3 DNA sequence: TGTGCCAGCAGTCCTCGCGGCAGGGGGCTTTATGGCTACACCTTC. This codes for CASSPRGRGLYGYTF.

The genes are TRBV30 and TRBJ2-3, with TRBD2 matching over 8 bases. Germline assignment: CDR1 GTSNPN and CDR2 SVGIG (reference sequence). The CDR3 sequence is 15 residues long. The trim removed 0 bases at V and 1 base at J, leaving 3 bases unmatched. The CDR3 DNA reads TGTGCCTGGAGTGTATACGGGGGGGGCACAGATACGCAGTATTTT. It codes for CAWSVYGGGTDTQYF.

This chain uses TRBV18 with TRBJ2-5, with TRBD1 as a possible D gene (5 bases). V was pared by 0 bases and J by 4 bases, with 9 bases between. The CDR3 covers 14 residues. Looked up from germline, CDR1 is KGHSH and CDR2 is LQKENI. The CDR3 DNA is TGTGCCAGCTCACCACCGGGCAGGGTAGAGACCCAGTACTTC. This codes for CASSPPGRVETQYF.

V and J are TRBV2 and TRBJ1-5, with a possible D match to TRBD1 (6 bases). The CDR3 runs 14 residues. V lost 4 bases to trimming and J lost 7 bases, with 14 bases between them. CDR1 is SNHLY, CDR2 FYNNEI, per germline. The CDR3 protein is CASSGGPGGQPQHF. The CDR3 nucleotides read TGTGCCAGCAGTGGGGGGCCGGGAGGGCAGCCCCAGCATTTT.

V and J are TRBV18 and TRBJ1-5; TRBD1 matches 8 bases. Looked up from germline, CDR1 is KGHSH and CDR2 is LQKENI. With V trimmed by 5 bases and J by 7 bases, 4 bases remained unmatched. This CDR3 comprises 13 residues. CDR3 region: CASSFDRGQPQHF. The CDR3 nucleotides read TGTGCCAGCTCATTCGACAGGGGCCAGCCCCAGCATTTT.

V and J are TRBV14 and TRBJ1-3; the D gene is possibly TRBD1 (6 bases). The germline V gene encodes CDR1 SGHDN and CDR2 FVKESK. The CDR3 covers 14 residues. V shed 4 bases and J shed 1 base, with 8 bases lying between them. This chain's CDR3 is CASSLTGSGNTIYF. Written as DNA, the CDR3 is TGTGCCAGCAGCCTTACAGGGTCTGGAAACACCATATATTTT.

This clone has a handful of counts. This sequence joins TRBV5-5 and TRBJ2-2; no definite D call. Trimming pared 1 base from V and 0 bases from J, leaving 16 bases between. The V gene's germline CDR1 is SGHKS and CDR2 YYEKEE (reference sequence). The CDR3 has 18 residues. CDR3: CASSLSVVSAANTGELFF. The CDR3 coding sequence is TGTGCCAGCAGCTTGTCGGTGGTGTCTGCGGCGAACACCGGGGAGCTGTTTTTT. Full variable domain (remainder filled in from reference TRBV5-5 and TRBJ2-2): DAGVTQSPTHLIKTRGQQVTLRCSPISGHKSVSWYQQVLGQGPQFIFQYYEKEERGRGNFPDRFSARQFPNYSSELNVNALLLGDSALYLCASSLSVVSAANTGELFFGEGSRLTVL.